A single sample is the source of the 15 T cell receptor beta chains below, sequenced in a study of T cells in Graves' hyperthyroidism and ophthalmopathy. TCR beta CDR3 regions were amplified from RNA. The primer set for the first-round RT-PCR of the TCR CDR3 was HTBI. TCRdb recomputed calls from the multiplex PCR reads with MiXCR, one row per CDR3 protein. Of hundreds of thousands of distinct CDR3 sequences listed, roughly 19% are singletons. Sequenced material: blood. The receptors derive from a woman between 18 and 29 years old with Graves' hyperthyroidism.

This clonotype appeared a few times. The rearrangement joins TRBV19 to TRBJ1-1, with D tentatively TRBD1 (5 bases). Germline CDR1 LNHDA, CDR2 SQIVND (reference sequence). V shed 7 bases and J shed 5 bases, with 5 bases lying between them. This CDR3 is 10 amino acids long. The CDR3 reads CASTGTEAFF. The CDR3 nucleotides read TGTGCCAGTACAGGGACTGAAGCTTTCTTT.

This clonotype came up many times. The chain carries TRBV9 and TRBJ2-7; perhaps TRBD2 as D (5 bases). Germline V CDR1 and CDR2: SGDLS, YYNGEE. V was clipped by 6 bases and J by 4 bases, with 17 bases between them. The CDR3 is made up of 14 amino acids. The CDR3 sequence is CASTPERDGYEQYF. CDR3 DNA: TGTGCCAGCACCCCGGAACGGGATGGGTACGAGCAGTACTTC.

The chain joins TRBV11-2 to TRBJ2-7; a weak D match, TRBD2 (5 bases). CDR1 and CDR2 from the germline V gene are SGHAT and FQNNGV. The CDR3 contains 16 residues. The V gene lost 1 base and the J gene lost 6 bases, with 19 bases spanning the gap. The CDR3 region is CASSLGVVRVLSEQYF. DNA for the CDR3: TGTGCCAGCAGCTTAGGGGTGGTGCGGGTGTTGAGCGAGCAGTACTTC.

This clonotype appeared many times. The V and J genes are TRBV20-1 and TRBJ1-1; no firm D call. V was trimmed by 3 bases and J by 0 bases, leaving 20 bases between them. The CDR3 sequence is 17 residues long. Germline CDR1 and CDR2: DFQATT and SNEGSKA (reference sequence). The CDR3 region is CSASGRAGGYMNTEAFF. CDR3 bases: TGCAGTGCTAGCGGCCGGGCAGGAGGTTATATGAACACTGAAGCTTTCTTT.

This clonotype showed up many times. The chain has TRBV12-3 or TRBV12-4 and TRBJ2-5; D perhaps matches TRBD1 (5 bases). V was shortened by 6 bases and J by 2 bases, with 10 bases between the two germline ends. This CDR3 contains 13 residues. In nucleotides, the CDR3 is TGTGCCAGCAGCCTCCAGGGTCAAGAGACCCAGTACTTC. Residues: CASSLQGQETQYF.

The V and J genes are TRBV12-5 and TRBJ2-2; D could derive from TRBD1 or TRBD2 (5 bases each). This CDR3 contains 15 residues. The germline V gene has CDR1 LGHNT and CDR2 FRNRAP. V lost 6 bases to trimming and J lost 1 base, with 12 bases between them. In DNA, the CDR3 is TGTGCTAGTGGCCGGGACGGTTGGAACACCGGGGAGCTGTTTTTT. It yields the protein CASGRDGWNTGELFF. Drawing the rest from reference TRBV12-5 and TRBJ2-2, the complete variable domain is DARVTQTPRHKVTEMGQEVTMRCQPILGHNTVFWYRQTMMQGLELLAYFRNRAPLDDSGMPKDRFSAEMPDATLATLKIQPSEPRDSAVYFCASGRDGWNTGELFFGEGSRLTVL.

Details on this clonotype: One junction end does not reproduce the germline sequence, and a read error may be involved. The rearrangement joins TRBV6-2 or TRBV6-3 to TRBJ1-5; 7 nucleotides match TRBD1. The CDR3 is 19 residues long. Germline CDR1 and CDR2: MNHEY and SVGEGT. For the CDR3, the DNA is TGTGCCAGCAGTCTGGACAGGCTCCTAGGCCTTTATAGCGATCAGCCCCAGCATTTT. Protein product: CASSLDRLLGLYSDQPQHF.

This clonotype was seen ten or more times. J is TRBJ2-3 and V is TRBV7-8; D uncertain. The CDR3 consists of 13 residues. In germline, CDR1 is SGHVS, CDR2 FQNEAQ. The V gene lost 5 bases and the J gene lost 0 bases, with 6 bases spanning the gap. CDR3 sequence reads: CASSQPSTDTQYF. The CDR3 DNA reads as TGTGCCAGCAGCCAACCTAGCACAGATACGCAGTATTTT. The complete variable domain, with remaining parts taken from reference TRBV7-8 and TRBJ2-3, reads GAGVSQSPRYKVAKRGQDVALRCDPISGHVSLFWYQQALGQGPEFLTYFQNEAQLDKSGLPSDRFFAERPEGSVSTLKIQRTQQEDSAVYLCASSQPSTDTQYFGPGTRLTVL.

This clonotype was seen repeatedly, ten times or more. V usage is TRBV6-5 and J usage is TRBJ1-1; D gene uncertain. CDR3 size: 13 residues. Trimming removed 2 bases from V and 1 base from J, with 5 bases in between. CDR1 is MNHEY and CDR2 is SVGAGI in the germline V gene. In DNA, the CDR3 is TGTGCCAGCAGTTACAGGGCGAACACTGAAGCTTTCTTT. Protein sequence: CASSYRANTEAFF.

This clonotype was seen at least ten times. V usage is TRBV6-5 and J usage is TRBJ2-7; D remains ambiguous. V gave up 7 bases and J gave up 2 bases, with 12 bases separating them. Germline assignment: CDR1 MNHEY and CDR2 SVGAGI. This CDR3 region has 13 residues. CDR3 nucleotide sequence: TGTGCCAGCACCTCTGACCGAACCTACGAGCAGTACTTC. It yields the protein CASTSDRTYEQYF.

This clonotype was counted at least ten times. The rearrangement joins TRBV12-3 or TRBV12-4 to TRBJ1-5, with a tentative D call TRBD1 (6 bases). Trimming removed 4 bases at V and 4 bases at J, with 11 bases between. The CDR3 spans 14 residues. DNA for the CDR3: TGTGCCAGCAGTTCAGGGGACGGAAATCAGCCCCAGCATTTT. It specifies CASSSGDGNQPQHF.

This clonotype was detected ten times or more. This rearrangement joins TRBV19 to TRBJ1-1; perhaps TRBD1 as D (6 bases). In germline, CDR1 is LNHDA, CDR2 SQIVND (reference sequence). The CDR3 is 15 amino acids. Trimming cost V 3 bases and J 1 base, with 12 bases left between them. The DNA of the CDR3 is TGTGCCAGTAGTATTCACGACAGGCGGAACACTGAAGCTTTCTTT. This translates into CASSIHDRRNTEAFF.

This clonotype was seen a few times. V usage is TRBV3-1 and J usage is TRBJ1-1; TRBD1 might be the D (5 bases). CDR3 size: 15 residues. V lost 4 bases and J 6 bases, leaving 18 bases between the germline ends. Germline V gene lookup returns CDR1 LGHDT and CDR2 YNNKEL (reference sequence). The CDR3 reads CASSRARGSSSEAFF. The DNA of the CDR3 is TGTGCCAGCAGCCGAGCCCGGGGCAGTTCTTCTGAAGCTTTCTTT.

V and J are TRBV6-1 and TRBJ1-2, with D possibly matching TRBD1 (5 bases). CDR1 and CDR2 (germline): MNHNS, SASEGT. Between the trimmed V and J ends, which lost 5 bases and 5 bases, there was a span of 12 bases. The CDR3 is made up of 13 amino acids. CDR3 DNA sequence: TGTGCCAGCAGTACGGGGGGGAGGTATGGCTACACCTTC. Encoded protein: CASSTGGRYGYTF.

This clonotype was recorded many times. This chain uses TRBV15 with TRBJ1-5; 9 bases line up with TRBD1. Germline V lookup: CDR1 LNHNV, CDR2 YYDKDF (reference sequence). V was pared by 0 bases and J by 1 base, with 13 bases of the junction left unmatched. CDR3 length: 20 amino acids. The CDR3 nucleotides read TGTGCCACCAGCAGAGATTTATGGGGACAGGGATCTTGGAGCAATCAGCCCCAGCATTTT. Protein product: CATSRDLWGQGSWSNQPQHF. Combining the CDR3 with reference TRBV15 and TRBJ1-5 gives the whole variable domain DAMVIQNPRYQVTQFGKPVTLSCSQTLNHNVMYWYQQKSSQAPKLLFHYYDKDFNNEADTPDNFQSRRPNTSFCFLDIRSPGLGDTAMYLCATSRDLWGQGSWSNQPQHFGDGTRLSIL.